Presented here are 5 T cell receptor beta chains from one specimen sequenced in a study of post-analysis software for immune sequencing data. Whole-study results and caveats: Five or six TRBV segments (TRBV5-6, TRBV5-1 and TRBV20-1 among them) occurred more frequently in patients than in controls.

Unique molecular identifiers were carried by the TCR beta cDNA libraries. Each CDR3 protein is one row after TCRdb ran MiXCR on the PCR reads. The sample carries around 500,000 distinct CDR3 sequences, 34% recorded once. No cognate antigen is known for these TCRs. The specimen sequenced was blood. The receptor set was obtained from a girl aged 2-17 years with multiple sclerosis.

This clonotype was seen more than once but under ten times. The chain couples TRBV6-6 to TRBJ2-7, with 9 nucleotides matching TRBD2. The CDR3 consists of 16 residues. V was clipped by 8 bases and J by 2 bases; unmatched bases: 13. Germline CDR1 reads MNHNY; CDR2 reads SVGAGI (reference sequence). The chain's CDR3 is CASLRGTSLPTYEQYF. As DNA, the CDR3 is TGTGCCAGCCTCCGGGGGACTAGCCTTCCCACCTACGAGCAGTACTTC.

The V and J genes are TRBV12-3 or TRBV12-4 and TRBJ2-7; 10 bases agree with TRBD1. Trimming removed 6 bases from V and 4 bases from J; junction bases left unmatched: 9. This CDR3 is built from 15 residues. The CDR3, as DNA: TGTGCCAGCAGCTCCGGGACAGGGGTTGATTACGAGCAGTACTTC. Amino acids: CASSSGTGVDYEQYF.

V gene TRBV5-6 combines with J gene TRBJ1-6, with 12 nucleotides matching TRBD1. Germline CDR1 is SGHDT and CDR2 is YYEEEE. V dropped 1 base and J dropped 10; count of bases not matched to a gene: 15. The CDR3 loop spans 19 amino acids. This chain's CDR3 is CASSLYGTGGPVGGSPLHF. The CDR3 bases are TGTGCCAGCAGCTTGTATGGGACAGGGGGCCCTGTCGGTGGGTCACCCCTCCACTTT.

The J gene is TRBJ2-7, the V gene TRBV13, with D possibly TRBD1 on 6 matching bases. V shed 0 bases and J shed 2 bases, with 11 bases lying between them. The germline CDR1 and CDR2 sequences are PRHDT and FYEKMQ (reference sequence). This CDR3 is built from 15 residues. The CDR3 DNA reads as TGTGCCAGCAGCTTAGGATTGGGGGCGACCTACGAGCAGTACTTC. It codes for CASSLGLGATYEQYF. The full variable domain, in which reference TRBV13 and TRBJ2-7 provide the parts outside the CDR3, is AAGVIQSPRHLIKEKRETATLKCYPIPRHDTVYWYQQGPGQDPQFLISFYEKMQSDKGSIPDRFSAQQFSDYHSELNMSSLELGDSALYFCASSLGLGATYEQYFGPGTRLTVT.

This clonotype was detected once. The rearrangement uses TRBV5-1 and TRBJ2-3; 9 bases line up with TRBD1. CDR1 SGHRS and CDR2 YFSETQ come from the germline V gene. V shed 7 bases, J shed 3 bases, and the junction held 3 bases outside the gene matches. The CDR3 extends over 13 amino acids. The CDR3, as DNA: TGCGCCAGCCTTGGACAGGGGACAGATACGCAGTATTTT. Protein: CASLGQGTDTQYF.